This entry lists 27 T cell receptor beta chains sequenced from one sample in a study of naive and memory T cell subsets. An oligonucleotide containing a UMI was ligated to the 3' end of TCR cDNA. Ligated cDNA underwent four rounds of PCR with nested alpha and beta constant region primers and SP2. TCRdb re-called the 5' RACE reads with MiXCR, one entry per CDR3 protein. This table has tens of thousands of distinct CDR3 sequences, about 7.1% appearing once. Receptors originate from a female donor in good health.

This rearrangement joins TRBV19 to TRBJ1-4, with 7 bases identical to TRBD1. This CDR3 region has 15 residues. Trimming at V came to 5 bases and at J to 5 bases, leaving 8 bases not matched to a gene. Germline V gene data show CDR1 as LNHDA and CDR2 as SQIVND (reference sequence). The CDR3 DNA reads TGTGCCAGTAGTGAAGCCGGGACAGTAAATGAAAAACTGTTTTTT. It specifies CASSEAGTVNEKLFF.

At least ten counts were recorded for this clonotype. V is TRBV4-2 and J is TRBJ2-1, with D uncertain. The CDR3 spans 16 residues. V lost 0 bases to trimming and J lost 6 bases, with 15 bases between them. CDR1 and CDR2 (germline): LGHNA, YNFKEQ. As DNA, the CDR3 is TGTGCCAGCAGCCAAGATTACACCCCAAGGTCCAATGAGCAGTTCTTC. Residues: CASSQDYTPRSNEQFF.

The chain has TRBV7-2 and TRBJ2-1, with TRBD2 matching 9 bases. The junction had 9 bases not matched to a gene; V was cut back by 6 bases and J by 6 bases. The germline V gene encodes CDR1 SGHTA and CDR2 FQGNSA. This CDR3 is built from 15 residues. The CDR3 here is CASSQTSGPGNEQFF. For the CDR3, the DNA is TGTGCCAGCAGTCAGACTAGCGGCCCTGGCAATGAGCAGTTCTTC. Based on the CDR3 plus reference TRBV7-2 and TRBJ2-1, the full variable domain is GAGVSQSPSNKVTEKGKDVELRCDPISGHTALYWYRQSLGQGLEFLIYFQGNSAPDKSGLPSDRFSAERTGGSVSTLTIQRTQQEDSAVYLCASSQTSGPGNEQFFGPGTRLTVL.

The J gene is TRBJ1-2, the V gene TRBV2; D gene unclear. V gave up 8 bases and J gave up 0 bases, with 7 bases separating them. The CDR3 spans 12 residues. Germline V CDR1 and CDR2: SNHLY, FYNNEI. CDR3 nucleotides: TGTGCCAGCGCGGGGTCTAACTATGGCTACACCTTC. This sequence encodes CASAGSNYGYTF.

This clonotype came up a few times. The rearrangement joins TRBV20-1 to TRBJ2-2; 7 positions match TRBD1. CDR1 DFQATT and CDR2 SNEGSKA come from the germline V gene (reference sequence). The length of the CDR3 is 14 residues. The ends lost 8 bases at V and 0 bases at J; junction bases unmatched: 6. This CDR3 is CSIEDRTNTGELFF. In DNA form, the CDR3 reads TGCAGTATCGAGGACAGGACGAACACCGGGGAGCTGTTTTTT.

This clonotype showed up many times. The chain has TRBV28 and TRBJ1-4, with no clear D. The V gene lost 5 bases and the J gene lost 6 bases, with 16 bases spanning the gap. The germline CDR1 and CDR2 sequences are MDHEN and SYDVKM. The CDR3 is 15 residues long. In nucleotides, the CDR3 is TGTGCCAGCAGTCCTGACACCCGAAGGGATGAAAAACTGTTTTTT. Translated, it gives CASSPDTRRDEKLFF.

In this sample, this clonotype turned up many times. This sequence joins TRBV12-3 or TRBV12-4 and TRBJ1-1; D perhaps matches TRBD1 (5 bases). This CDR3 is 13 amino acids long. The V and J ends lost 2 bases and 4 bases respectively, with 8 bases between them. DNA for the CDR3: TGTGCCAGCAGTTTATCCAGGGCCACTGAAGCTTTCTTT. Its translation is CASSLSRATEAFF.

The chain uses TRBV7-2 and TRBJ2-1; TRBD1 agrees at 7 bases. Losses at the gene ends were 6 bases for V and 0 bases for J; bases not matched to a gene: 5. CDR1 is SGHTA and CDR2 is FQGNSA in the germline V gene. CDR3 length equals 15 residues. The CDR3 region is CASSLGTASYNEQFF. The CDR3 DNA reads as TGTGCCAGCAGTCTAGGGACAGCCTCCTACAATGAGCAGTTCTTC.

This clonotype was seen ten or more times. V is TRBV6-5 and J is TRBJ1-1; the D is unclear. The V gene's germline CDR1 is MNHEY and CDR2 SVGAGI. This CDR3 contains 13 residues. V was clipped by 0 bases and J by 6 bases, with 8 bases between them. The CDR3, as DNA: TGTGCCAGCAGTTACTCGGAGGGAGCTGAAGCTTTCTTT. Translated: CASSYSEGAEAFF.

The table lists this clonotype with many counts. This chain connects TRBV7-2 to TRBJ1-1, with D uncertain. The germline V gene encodes CDR1 SGHTA and CDR2 FQGNSA. The CDR3 covers 13 residues. Trimming cost V 2 bases and J 5 bases, with 9 bases left between them. DNA for the CDR3: TGTGCCAGCAGCTTACGAGTTCGGACTGAAGCTTTCTTT. It yields the protein CASSLRVRTEAFF.

The rearrangement links TRBV7-9 to TRBJ1-4; 7 nucleotides agree with TRBD1. From germline, CDR1 is SEHNR and CDR2 FQNEAQ (reference sequence). CDR3 length equals 14 residues. The ends lost 4 bases at V and 7 bases at J; junction bases unmatched: 6. CDR3 sequence (DNA): TGTGCCAGCAGCTCGGACAGGTCGGCTGAAAAACTGTTTTTT. This sequence encodes CASSSDRSAEKLFF.

Only a few counts were recorded for this clonotype. The chain carries TRBV27 and TRBJ2-7; TRBD2 matches 7 bases. The CDR3 is made up of 14 amino acids. The germline CDR1 and CDR2 sequences are MNHEY and SMNVEV (reference sequence). V was clipped by 5 bases and J by 6 bases; unmatched bases: 10. The CDR3 bases are TGTGCCAGCAGTCCAGCGGGGACCCGCTCCGAGCAGTACTTC. Translated, it gives CASSPAGTRSEQYF.

This clonotype was seen many times. J is TRBJ1-2 and V is TRBV20-1; D gene unclear. The CDR3 extends over 8 amino acids. Germline V gene lookup returns CDR1 DFQATT and CDR2 SNEGSKA (reference sequence). The CDR3 loop is CKYYGYTF. The DNA for the CDR3 is TGCAAATACTATGGCTACACCTTC.

This clonotype appeared many times. This chain joins TRBV29-1 and TRBJ2-3; D remains ambiguous. The V end was cut by 1 base, the J end by 6 bases, with 14 bases between. CDR1 and CDR2 (germline): SQVTM, ANQGSEA. This CDR3 comprises 14 residues. The CDR3: CSVEGALVEDTQYF. DNA for the CDR3: TGCAGCGTTGAAGGGGCCCTCGTCGAGGATACGCAGTATTTT.

This clonotype was found a few times. The chain uses TRBV6-5 and TRBJ1-2; D is possibly TRBD1 (6 bases). From germline, CDR1 is MNHEY and CDR2 SVGAGI. This CDR3 is 13 amino acids long. V was cut by 10 bases and J by 4 bases, with 16 bases left in between. The CDR3 DNA reads TGTGCCACCCACAGGGATTTGGGCTATGGCTACACCTTC. Translation gives CATHRDLGYGYTF.

This clonotype showed up just a few times. The CDR3 spells CASSERGQPNQPQHF. The CDR3, as DNA: TGTGCCAGCAGTGAACGGGGACAACCCAATCAGCCCCAGCATTTT. V and J are TRBV2 and TRBJ1-5; D perhaps matches TRBD1 (6 bases). The length of the CDR3 is 15 residues. Germline values: CDR1 SNHLY, CDR2 FYNNEI. Trimming left V 2 bases short and J 3 bases short, with 11 bases between.

The chain couples TRBV7-9 to TRBJ2-3; D possibly uses TRBD1 or TRBD2 (6 bases each). This CDR3 comprises 16 residues. Between the trimmed V and J ends, which lost 4 bases and 3 bases, there was a span of 17 bases. CDR1 and CDR2 (germline): SEHNR, FQNEAQ (reference sequence). In nucleotides, the CDR3 is TGTGCCAGCAGCTATACCGGGGGCCTTGGAACAGATACGCAGTATTTT. It translates to CASSYTGGLGTDTQYF. Supplemented by reference TRBV7-9 and TRBJ2-3, the full variable domain reads DTGVSQNPRHKITKRGQNVTFRCDPISEHNRLYWYRQTLGQGPEFLTYFQNEAQLEKSRLLSDRFSAERPKGSFSTLEIQRTEQGDSAMYLCASSYTGGLGTDTQYFGPGTRLTVL.

The chain couples TRBV4-1 to TRBJ1-1, with unresolved D. CDR1 MGHRA and CDR2 YSYEKL come from the germline V gene. Trimming took off 6 bases at V and 4 bases at J, with 15 bases between the two ends. The CDR3 contains 14 residues. The CDR3 nucleotides are TGCGCCAGCAGGGGGATCCTTAAGGGCACTGAAGCTTTCTTT. This gives the protein CASRGILKGTEAFF.

The chain recombines TRBV20-1 with TRBJ2-4; 7 bases line up with TRBD1. CDR1 and CDR2 from the germline V gene are DFQATT and SNEGSKA (reference sequence). Trimming took 5 bases from V and 13 from J; bases not matched to a gene: 17. This CDR3 is built from 14 residues. This CDR3 is CSALSQGERDGQYF. CDR3 in DNA: TGCAGTGCTCTCAGCCAGGGGGAGAGAGATGGGCAGTACTTC.

This clonotype has a count of ten or more. CDR3 region: CASSAPGTRHSPLHF. CDR3 nucleotides: TGTGCCAGCAGTGCCCCCGGGACAAGGCATTCACCCCTCCACTTT. The chain uses TRBV28 and TRBJ1-6; D is possibly TRBD1 (6 bases). The CDR3 has 15 residues. V dropped 5 bases and J dropped 8 bases, with 16 bases sitting between them. The germline CDR1 and CDR2 sequences are MDHEN and SYDVKM.

The genes are TRBV5-6 and TRBJ1-2, with TRBD1 matching 9 bases. The CDR3 contains 13 residues. The trim removed 0 bases at V and 8 bases at J, leaving 2 bases unmatched. Germline assignment: CDR1 SGHDT and CDR2 YYEEEE. CDR3 sequence (DNA): TGTGCCAGCAGCTTGGACAGGGGGCGAGGCTACACCTTC. Protein product: CASSLDRGRGYTF. Based on the CDR3 plus reference TRBV5-6 and TRBJ1-2, the full variable domain is DAGVTQSPTHLIKTRGQQVTLRCSPKSGHDTVSWYQQALGQGPQFIFQYYEEEERQRGNFPDRFSGHQFPNYSSELNVNALLLGDSALYLCASSLDRGRGYTFGSGTRLTVV.

This clonotype came up a few times. The rearrangement uses TRBV19 and TRBJ2-2; 8 bases agree with TRBD1. This CDR3 contains 16 residues. The ends lost 1 base at V and 4 bases at J; junction bases unmatched: 5. CDR1 is LNHDA, CDR2 SQIVND, per germline (reference sequence). The CDR3 DNA is TGTGCCAGTAGTATAGGGTGGGACAGGCCCACCGGGGAGCTGTTTTTT. Its protein is CASSIGWDRPTGELFF.

This clonotype was observed a handful of times. CDR3 bases: TGTGCCACCAGTGACGGGACAGTGAACACTGAAGCTTTCTTT. Translated: CATSDGTVNTEAFF. The chain combines TRBV24-1 with TRBJ1-1; 7 bases map to TRBD1. From germline, CDR1 is KGHDR and CDR2 SFDVKD. V was pared by 4 bases and J by 0 bases, with 1 base of the junction left unmatched. This CDR3 spans 14 amino acids.

This clonotype was picked up a small number of times. The chain uses TRBV7-2 and TRBJ1-2; TRBD1 agrees at 7 bases. The CDR3 consists of 16 residues. In germline, CDR1 is SGHTA, CDR2 FQGNSA. J was trimmed by 2 bases and V by 1 base; bases with no gene match: 7. CDR3 coding DNA: TGTGCCAGCAGCTTAGGAGGCGGGACAGCGAACTATGGCTACACCTTC. It encodes CASSLGGGTANYGYTF.

This clonotype has a count of ten or more. The V and J genes are TRBV28 and TRBJ2-7, with 7 bases that match TRBD2. Germline CDR1 is MDHEN and CDR2 is SYDVKM. The CDR3 covers 14 residues. The V gene end was trimmed by 4 bases and the J gene end by 4 bases; junction bases not matched to a gene: 7. Here the CDR3 reads CASSSGEGWYEQYF. The CDR3 DNA reads as TGTGCCAGCAGTTCCGGGGAGGGGTGGTACGAGCAGTACTTC.

V and J are TRBV27 and TRBJ2-6; 11 bases line up with TRBD1. V lost 5 bases, J lost 2 bases, and 8 bases stayed unmatched. Germline V gene data show CDR1 as MNHEY and CDR2 as SMNVEV (reference sequence). The CDR3 contains 18 residues. CDR3 amino acids: CASSKTDRGLAGANVLTF. DNA for the CDR3: TGTGCCAGCAGTAAAACGGACAGGGGGCTCGCTGGGGCCAACGTCCTGACTTTC.

This clonotype has more than one count but fewer than ten. The chain is built from TRBV25-1 and TRBJ2-1; D is possibly TRBD1 (6 bases). Trimming cost V 1 base and J 7 bases, with 20 bases left between them. Germline lookup yields CDR1 MGHDK and CDR2 SYGVNS. The CDR3 extends over 17 amino acids. The CDR3 here is CASSELGAGGRRNEQFF. The CDR3 DNA sequence: TGTGCCAGCAGTGAATTGGGAGCTGGGGGCCGGAGGAATGAGCAGTTCTTC.